A single sample gave rise to the 7 T cell receptor beta chains below, sequenced in a study of molecular identifiers for immune sequencing clone quantification. MiXCR, applied by TCRdb to the PCR reads, yields one record per CDR3 protein. The profile shows around 480,000 distinct CDR3 sequences, around 23% of them singletons. The specimen was naive CD8+ T cells from blood, with Jurkat cell RNA spiked in. Subset: FACS-sorted CD8+CD4-CCR7+CD45RA+ naive T cells. Receptor source: a human donor in good health. Some libraries in this study had Jurkat cell RNA spiked in.

The chain carries TRBV28 and TRBJ1-5; 8 bases fit TRBD1. The CDR3 contains 17 residues. Germline-derived CDR1 and CDR2 are MDHEN and SYDVKM. Trimming at V came to 7 bases and at J to 6 bases, leaving 17 bases not matched to a gene. CDR3 protein: CASISGGNRGWAQPQHF. The CDR3 DNA reads TGTGCCAGCATCTCGGGGGGAAACAGGGGGTGGGCTCAGCCCCAGCATTTT.

This clonotype was counted at least ten times. V and J are TRBV7-6 and TRBJ2-5; 9 bases are a match to TRBD2. The CDR3 spans 14 residues. The germline CDR1 and CDR2 sequences are SGHVS and FNYEAQ. The V segment lost 5 bases and the J segment 1 base; nucleotides outside the gene matches: 2. CDR3 nucleotides: TGTGCCAGCAGCGTGACTAGCGGCCAAGAGACCCAGTACTTC. It yields the protein CASSVTSGQETQYF.

On this clonotype itself: At one of its ends the junction is not consistent with the germline gene, which may arise from a read error. The V call is TRBV9, the J call TRBJ1-4; unclear D gene. The CDR3 totals 14 residues. In germline, CDR1 is SGDLS, CDR2 YYNGEE. This chain's CDR3 is CASSVWYPNERLFF. The CDR3 DNA reads TGTGCCAGTAGCGTGTGGTATCCTAATGAAAGACTGTTTTTT.

In its sample, this clonotype was seen a few times. The chain couples TRBV28 to TRBJ1-6; D possibly corresponds to TRBD1 (6 bases). The germline V and J ends were trimmed by 6 bases and 0 bases, with 18 bases remaining between them. The CDR3 consists of 18 residues. CDR1 is MDHEN, CDR2 SYDVKM, per germline. Here the CDR3 DNA reads TGTGCCAGCAGCGAGTCAGGGGTCTCGAACTCCTATAATTCACCCCTCCACTTT. It specifies CASSESGVSNSYNSPLHF.

The rearrangement joins TRBV6-4 to TRBJ1-6; D might be TRBD1 (6 bases). Trimming shortened V by 8 bases and J by 6 bases, and 11 bases separated the two germline ends. The CDR3 is made up of 13 amino acids. In germline, CDR1 is MRHNA, CDR2 SNTAGT. CDR3 sequence (DNA): TGTGCCAGCTGCGACAGGATTAATTCACCCCTCCACTTT. Translation gives CASCDRINSPLHF.

Turning to this clonotype: A read error is possible here, since a much larger clone lies one base away. This rearrangement joins TRBV29-1 to TRBJ2-5, with D unclear. The CDR3 spans 12 residues. Germline CDR1 is SQVTM and CDR2 is ANQGSEA. CDR3 nucleotides: TGCATCGCTCTTAGGAGCGACGGGACCCAGTACTTC. It is translated as CIALRSDGTQYF.

This chain joins TRBV20-1 and TRBJ2-5, with 10 bases that match TRBD2. Trimming took 4 bases from V and 4 from J; bases not matched to a gene: 9. Germline V CDR1 and CDR2: DFQATT, SNEGSKA (reference sequence). The CDR3 has 15 amino acids. The CDR3 loop reads CSANEIAGGSETQYF. The CDR3 DNA reads TGCAGTGCTAATGAAATAGCGGGGGGATCAGAGACCCAGTACTTC.